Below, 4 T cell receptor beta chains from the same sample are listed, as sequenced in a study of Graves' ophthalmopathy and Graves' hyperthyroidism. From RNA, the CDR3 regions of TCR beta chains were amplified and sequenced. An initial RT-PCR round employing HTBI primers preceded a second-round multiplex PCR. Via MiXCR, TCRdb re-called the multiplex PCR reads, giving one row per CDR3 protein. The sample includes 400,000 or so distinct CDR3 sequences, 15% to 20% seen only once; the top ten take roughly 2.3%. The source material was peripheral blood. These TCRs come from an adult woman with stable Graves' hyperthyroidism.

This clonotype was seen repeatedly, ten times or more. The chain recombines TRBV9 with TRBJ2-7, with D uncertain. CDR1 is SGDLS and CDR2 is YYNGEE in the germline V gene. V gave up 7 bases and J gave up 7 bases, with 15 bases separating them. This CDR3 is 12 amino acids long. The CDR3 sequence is CASPICRSEQYF. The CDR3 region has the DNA TGTGCCAGCCCGATCTGTCGTAGTGAGCAGTACTTC.

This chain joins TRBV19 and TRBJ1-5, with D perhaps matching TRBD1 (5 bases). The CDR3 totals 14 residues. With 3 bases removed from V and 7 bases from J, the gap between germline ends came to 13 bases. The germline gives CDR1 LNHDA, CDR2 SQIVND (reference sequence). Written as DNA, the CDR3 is TGTGCCAGTAGTATCACGGGATGGGGCCAGCCCCAGCATTTT. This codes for CASSITGWGQPQHF.

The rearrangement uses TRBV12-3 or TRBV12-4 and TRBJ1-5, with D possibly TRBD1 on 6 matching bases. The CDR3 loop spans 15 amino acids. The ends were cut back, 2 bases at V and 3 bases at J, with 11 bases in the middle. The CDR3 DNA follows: TGTGCCAGCAGTTTATGGGGGCTCTCCAATCAGCCCCAGCATTTT. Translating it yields CASSLWGLSNQPQHF.

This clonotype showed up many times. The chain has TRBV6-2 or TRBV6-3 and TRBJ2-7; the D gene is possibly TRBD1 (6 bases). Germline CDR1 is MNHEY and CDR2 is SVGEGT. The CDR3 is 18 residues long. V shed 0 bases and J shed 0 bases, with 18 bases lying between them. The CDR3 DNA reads TGTGCCAGCAGTTACTCAACGAGAGGGACACAGAGCTCCTACGAGCAGTACTTC. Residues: CASSYSTRGTQSSYEQYF.